This TCR beta chain was identified in a study of vaccination effects on CD4 cells after COVID-19. Study at large: Every well housed some 2 million PBMC, which grew in culture alongside 10 IU/ml IL-2 and around 10 ug/ml peptides. Regarding the study as a whole: Relatively few convalescent patients took part in the study, which had no early post-infection timepoints. After vaccination, at late timepoints, clones induced by infection and by vaccine contracted markedly.

After more than 8 days in culture, the CD4+ T cells were isolated. Half-medium changes using IL-2 medium occurred on days 3 and 7. A word on this clone: What it binds is not known.

The method was immunoSEQ multiplex PCR; TCRdb's version includes in-frame clones alone and lacks a portion of them. The table shows roughly 31,000 clones, with about 73% occurring only once. The sequence was obtained from a human donor who received a COVID-19 vaccine. Sample: CD4+ T cells from PBMCs cultured without peptide, taken before COVID-19 vaccination.

CDR3: CASSLTHTDTQYF. The CDR3 nucleotides read TGTGCCAGCAGTTTAACCCACACAGATACGCAGTATTTT. The rearrangement joins TRBV27 to TRBJ2-3; D is uncertain. The V gene lost 2 bases and the J gene lost 2 bases, with 5 bases spanning the gap. The CDR3 is 13 residues long. The germline V gene encodes CDR1 MNHEY and CDR2 SMNVEV (reference sequence).